What follows are 26 T cell receptor beta chains derived from one specimen sequenced in a study of CD8+CD57+ T cells in acquired aplastic anemia. It was patients with CD8+CD57+ cell expansion by flow cytometry who were chosen for sequencing. The study profiled TCR beta VDJ and CDR3 using genomic DNA as template. One entry per CDR3 protein, called by TCRdb with MiXCR from the reads. This table has under 350,000 distinct CDR3 sequences, under 65% appearing once. Material for sequencing was sorted CD4+, CD8+, or CD8+CD57+ T cells (not recorded which) from PBMCs. The receptors were sampled from a human donor with aplastic anemia.

A word on this clonotype: This may be a read error: a much more frequent sequence differs by one nucleotide. The CDR3 ends on some other residue instead of the conserved phenylalanine or tryptophan, so this is likely a read error. The gene calls are TRBV9 and TRBJ2-3; 7 bases are shared with TRBD2. Germline CDR1 is SGDLS and CDR2 is YYNGEE. The J segment lost 4 bases and the V segment lost 0 bases, leaving 2 bases of the junction unmatched. The CDR3 has 14 residues. The CDR3 DNA reads TGTGCCAGCAGCGTAGCGGGGGGATCAGATACGCAGTATTCT. This sequence encodes CASSVAGGSDTQYS.

V gene TRBV7-8 combines with J gene TRBJ1-6, with no clear D. Trimming shortened V by 1 base and J by 7 bases, and 8 bases separated the two germline ends. The length of the CDR3 is 14 residues. Germline V gene sequence: CDR1 SGHVS, CDR2 FQNEAQ. The CDR3 DNA sequence: TGTGCCAGCAGCTTAGAGGCCGCAAATTCACCCCTCCACTTT. Protein product: CASSLEAANSPLHF.

The chain carries TRBV9 and TRBJ2-5; 8 nucleotides match TRBD1. From germline, CDR1 is SGDLS and CDR2 YYNGEE. Unmatched junction bases numbered 9, after V lost 3 bases and J lost 5 bases. This CDR3 has 15 amino acids. CDR3 sequence (DNA): TGTGCCAGCAGCGGAGACAGGGGCTTAGGGGAGACCCAGTACTTC. Its translation: CASSGDRGLGETQYF.

This clonotype appeared many times. The chain uses TRBV2 and TRBJ1-1; tentative D call: TRBD1 (6 bases). This CDR3 comprises 12 residues. Germline V CDR1 and CDR2: SNHLY, FYNNEI. The CDR3: CALGQLNTEAFF. The CDR3 DNA is TGTGCTCTCGGACAGCTTAACACTGAAGCTTTCTTT.

The sample holds one count of this clonotype. The rearrangement uses TRBV4-1 and TRBJ1-6, with a weak D call TRBD1 (5 bases). V was trimmed by 0 bases and J by 9 bases, leaving 12 bases between them. The CDR3 runs to 15 residues. CDR1 and CDR2 (germline): MGHRA, YSYEKL. The CDR3 sequence is CASSQESRAGSPLHF. The CDR3, as DNA: TGCGCCAGCAGCCAAGAATCCAGGGCGGGTTCACCCCTCCACTTT.

The V gene is TRBV2, the J gene TRBJ2-1; 8 nucleotides line up with TRBD2. The ends lost 6 bases at V and 8 bases at J; junction bases unmatched: 6. Germline-derived CDR1 and CDR2 are SNHLY and FYNNEI. The CDR3 is 13 residues long. The CDR3 spells CASRATSGYEQFF. The CDR3 nucleotides are TGTGCCAGCAGAGCTACTAGCGGATATGAGCAGTTCTTC.

This clonotype was recorded once. At one of its ends the junction is not consistent with the germline gene, which may arise from a read error. The chain's CDR3 is CASGSLDRRGTEAFF. CDR3 in DNA: TGTGCCAGTGGTTCGCTGGACAGGAGGGGCACTGAGGCTTTCTTT. This chain connects TRBV19 to TRBJ1-1; 7 bases map to TRBD1. The germline gives CDR1 LNHDA, CDR2 SQIVND (reference sequence). The CDR3 totals 15 residues.

This clonotype was found many times. This chain uses TRBV12-3 or TRBV12-4 with TRBJ2-7; D is uncertain. The CDR3 runs to 14 residues. The ends were cut back, 1 base at V and 3 bases at J, with 10 bases in the middle. The DNA of the CDR3 is TGTGCCAGCAGTTTAGGAGTGTCAGGCTACGAGCAGTACTTC. The encoded protein is CASSLGVSGYEQYF.

This chain connects TRBV20-1 to TRBJ1-2; TRBD1 aligns across 8 bases. Germline CDR1 DFQATT, CDR2 SNEGSKA (reference sequence). CDR3 size: 14 residues. Trimming removed 1 base from V and 8 bases from J; junction bases left unmatched: 9. The CDR3 protein is CSARGLPGQAGYTF. The CDR3 DNA sequence: TGCAGTGCTAGAGGCTTACCGGGACAGGCGGGCTACACCTTC.

This clonotype was recorded only once. The chain recombines TRBV9 with TRBJ1-1; the D gene is possibly TRBD1 (5 bases). V lost 0 bases and J 4 bases, leaving 13 bases between the germline ends. CDR3 length: 15 amino acids. CDR1 SGDLS and CDR2 YYNGEE come from the germline V gene. The CDR3 DNA sequence: TGTGCCAGCAGCGTAGGAACAGGTCCCCCCACTGAAGCTTTCTTT. It is translated as CASSVGTGPPTEAFF.

This clonotype has only a few counts. The V and J genes are TRBV20-1 and TRBJ1-6; tentative D call: TRBD1 (5 bases). Trimming took 3 bases from V and 6 from J, leaving 9 bases between them. Germline V gives CDR1 DFQATT, CDR2 SNEGSKA (reference sequence). The CDR3 contains 13 residues. The CDR3 DNA is TGCAGTGCTAGGGGGGATGGTAATTCACCCCTCCACTTT. This gives the protein CSARGDGNSPLHF.

In this sample, this clonotype turned up a few times. The CDR3 DNA reads as TGTGCCAGCAGTGCCCCCGGGAGCTCCTACGAGCAGTACTTC. Its translation: CASSAPGSSYEQYF. V and J are TRBV2 and TRBJ2-7; D perhaps matches TRBD2 (6 bases). Trimming took off 4 bases at V and 0 bases at J, with 10 bases between the two ends. This CDR3 is built from 14 residues. From germline, CDR1 is SNHLY and CDR2 FYNNEI.

In its sample, this clonotype was seen many times. The chain recombines TRBV6-6 with TRBJ1-2; no clear D gene. The CDR3 contains 13 residues. Germline CDR1 is MNHNY and CDR2 is SVGAGI (reference sequence). The V end lost 0 bases, the J end lost 2 bases, and 4 bases lay between the germline ends. CDR3 DNA: TGTGCCAGCAGTTACTCGAACAACTATGGCTACACCTTC. Amino acid sequence: CASSYSNNYGYTF.

Here the CDR3 reads CASSPRQGMNEKLFF. The CDR3 DNA follows: TGTGCCAGCAGCCCCAGACAGGGTATGAATGAAAAACTGTTTTTT. V and J are TRBV11-2 and TRBJ1-4; 7 nucleotides agree with TRBD1. CDR1 is SGHAT and CDR2 is FQNNGV in the germline V gene. J was trimmed by 5 bases and V by 5 bases; bases with no gene match: 8. CDR3 length: 15 residues.

The chain is built from TRBV12-3 or TRBV12-4 and TRBJ2-6; 11 positions agree with TRBD2. Losses at the gene ends were 10 bases for V and 0 bases for J; bases not matched to a gene: 2. CDR3 size: 15 residues. Here the CDR3 reads CATGLAGSGANVLTF. The CDR3 DNA reads TGTGCCACCGGACTAGCGGGCTCTGGGGCCAACGTCCTGACTTTC.

To note about this clonotype: Germline and junction disagree at one end, which may indicate a read error. The chain has TRBV7-6 and TRBJ2-7; tentatively, D is TRBD2 (5 bases). The CDR3 is 18 residues long. Looked up from germline, CDR1 is SGHVS and CDR2 is FNYEAQ. The CDR3 sequence: CAGSLAHSRAYNAYEQYF. The CDR3 DNA sequence: TGTGCCGGCAGCTTAGCGCACTCAAGAGCATACAATGCCTACGAGCAGTACTTC.

As for this clonotype: This CDR3 is missing its conserved last phenylalanine or tryptophan, likely due to a read error. This chain uses TRBV7-8 with TRBJ1-5; D gene uncertain. The CDR3 sequence is 15 residues long. The V gene lost 3 bases and the J gene lost 2 bases, with 11 bases spanning the gap. CDR1 is SGHVS and CDR2 is FQNEAQ in the germline V gene. The CDR3 nucleotides read TGTGCCAGCAGCTTCTCCCCTGAGGGCAATCAGCCCCAGCATCTT. It specifies CASSFSPEGNQPQHL.

The chain recombines TRBV11-2 with TRBJ1-2, with D tentatively TRBD1 (5 bases). Per the germline V gene, CDR1 is SGHAT and CDR2 is FQNNGV. V was trimmed by 5 bases and J by 4 bases, leaving 11 bases between them. The CDR3 is made up of 13 amino acids. The CDR3, as DNA: TGTGCCAGCAGCCCCAGGGAATCCTATGGCTACACCTTC. Translating it yields CASSPRESYGYTF.

This clonotype was recorded many times. This chain uses TRBV6-4 with TRBJ2-1, with D possibly being TRBD2 (5 bases). This CDR3 contains 14 residues. V was pared by 5 bases and J by 7 bases, with 15 bases between. CDR1 MRHNA and CDR2 SNTAGT come from the germline V gene. The CDR3 spells CASSSRAGMNEQFF. The CDR3 DNA reads as TGTGCCAGCAGTTCGAGGGCCGGCATGAATGAGCAGTTCTTC.

This clonotype was picked up many times. This chain joins TRBV4-1 and TRBJ2-3; 8 bases are a match to TRBD2. The CDR3 has 17 residues. The junction had 10 bases not matched to a gene; V was cut back by 1 base and J by 4 bases. Germline CDR1 MGHRA, CDR2 YSYEKL. CDR3 sequence (DNA): TGCGCCAGCAGCCAAGTAAGCGGGAGTAGGTATGCAGATACGCAGTATTTT. This translates into CASSQVSGSRYADTQYF.

The rearrangement uses TRBV20-1 and TRBJ2-3; TRBD2 matches 8 bases. The germline gives CDR1 DFQATT, CDR2 SNEGSKA (reference sequence). J was trimmed by 3 bases and V by 5 bases; bases with no gene match: 10. The CDR3 totals 15 residues. The CDR3 spells CSARHAGGPTDTQYF. CDR3 DNA sequence: TGCAGTGCTCGACACGCGGGGGGCCCTACAGATACGCAGTATTTT.

This clonotype was recorded at least ten times. This chain joins TRBV3-1 and TRBJ1-1; tentatively, D is TRBD1 (5 bases). From germline, CDR1 is LGHDT and CDR2 YNNKEL (reference sequence). The CDR3 covers 15 residues. V shed 3 bases and J shed 2 bases, with 13 bases lying between them. The CDR3 loop is CASSQWGPVNTEAFF. CDR3 coding DNA: TGTGCCAGCAGCCAGTGGGGACCGGTTAACACTGAAGCTTTCTTT.

This clonotype was seen ten or more times. The chain couples TRBV7-8 to TRBJ2-1; 12 bases line up with TRBD2. The germline V gene has CDR1 SGHVS and CDR2 FQNEAQ. The CDR3 runs 17 residues. Trimming cost V 1 base and J 3 bases; bases outside gene matches: 4. The CDR3 nucleotides read TGTGCCAGCAGCTTAGGGCCGACTAGCGGGAGCTACAATGAGCAGTTCTTC. This gives the protein CASSLGPTSGSYNEQFF.

This clonotype has just one count. The limits of the CDR3 on the DNA are not certain, so only TCRdb's listed CDR3 is given. The V gene is TRBV20-1, the J gene TRBJ2-3; TRBD1 is the table's D call, not checked against the DNA. Germline lookup yields CDR1 DFQATT and CDR2 SNEGSKA (reference sequence). The CDR3 is 21 amino acids long, termini counted. The CDR3: CSAIDNPEEQYFGPGTDTQYF.

This clonotype appeared a few times. This chain uses TRBV18 with TRBJ2-3; D might be TRBD2 (5 bases). This CDR3 contains 15 residues. V was cut by 5 bases and J by 0 bases, with 12 bases left in between. Germline CDR1 and CDR2: KGHSH and LQKENI. The CDR3 DNA reads as TGTGCCAGCTCAGCCCGCGGGCTGAGCACAGATACGCAGTATTTT. This codes for CASSARGLSTDTQYF.

This clonotype came up a few times. The J gene is TRBJ2-2, the V gene TRBV7-2; TRBD2 might be the D (5 bases). This CDR3 is built from 15 residues. V lost 5 bases and J lost 2, with 12 bases in between. CDR1 is SGHTA and CDR2 is FQGNSA in the germline V gene. CDR3 amino acids: CASSPRRGNTGELFF. The CDR3 nucleotides are TGTGCCAGCAGCCCACGACGGGGTAACACCGGGGAGCTGTTTTTT.